The 20 T cell receptor beta chains given below trace back to one sample, sequenced in a study of CD8+CD57+ T cells in acquired aplastic anemia (dated by TCRdb to between 2017 and 2018). Expansion of CD8+CD57+ cells had been shown by flow cytometry in the patients chosen for sequencing. TCRdb lists the instrument as Illumina HiSeq 2000. Profiling of TCR beta VDJ combinations and CDR3 sequences used genomic DNA as the template. The public reads were reanalyzed by TCRdb: fastp trimming at Q25, MiXCR alignment, in-frame beta chains only. Rows with one shared CDR3 protein collapse into an entry with the most common genes and DNA. The sample table holds some 180,000 distinct CDR3 sequences, of which almost 50% were seen once. The top ten constitute under 15% of the sample. The sequenced material came from sorted CD4+, CD8+, or CD8+CD57+ T cells (not recorded which) from PBMCs. All receptors derive from a human donor with aplastic anemia.

This clonotype was detected ten times or more. The gene calls are TRBV5-1 and TRBJ2-6; no clear D gene. V dropped 6 bases and J dropped 0 bases, with 13 bases sitting between them. The CDR3 runs 16 residues. From germline, CDR1 is SGHRS and CDR2 YFSETQ. CDR3: CASNQESSSGANVLTF. CDR3 DNA sequence: TGCGCCAGCAACCAGGAATCGTCCTCTGGGGCCAACGTCCTGACTTTC.

This clonotype turned up a few times. Because the CDR3's place on the DNA is in doubt, the DNA is left out and the CDR3 is given as listed by TCRdb. This sequence joins TRBV20-1 and TRBJ2-7; the DNA was not used to check the table's D call, TRBD1. CDR1 and CDR2 from the germline V gene are DFQATT and SNEGSKA (reference sequence). The CDR3 is made up of 15 amino acids, end residues included. The CDR3: CSARDDFGAGYEQYF.

This clonotype has just a few counts. The chain uses TRBV29-1 and TRBJ2-7; 8 bases are shared with TRBD1. The germline V gene encodes CDR1 SQVTM and CDR2 ANQGSEA. The J segment lost 6 bases and the V segment lost 6 bases, leaving 13 bases of the junction unmatched. CDR3 length equals 14 residues. For the CDR3, the DNA is TGCAGCGTCGACCCGGGACAGGTGGGTCTCGAGCAGTACTTC. Translating gives CSVDPGQVGLEQYF.

The chain is built from TRBV3-1 and TRBJ1-2; D is unresolved. The V gene lost 2 bases and the J gene lost 14 bases, with 18 bases spanning the gap. This CDR3 region has 13 residues. The germline V gene has CDR1 LGHDT and CDR2 YNNKEL (reference sequence). The chain's CDR3 is CASSQSTGRTDTF. CDR3 sequence (DNA): TGTGCCAGCAGCCAATCAACTGGACGTACGGATACCTTC.

This clonotype occurred a few times. The CDR3 sequence: CSARDGAGGRGYASYNEQFF. The CDR3 DNA sequence: TGCAGTGCTAGAGATGGGGCCGGGGGGAGGGGGTACGCTTCCTACAATGAGCAGTTCTTC. The V call is TRBV20-1, the J call TRBJ2-1; tentatively, D is TRBD2 (7 bases). The germline V gene has CDR1 DFQATT and CDR2 SNEGSKA (reference sequence). This CDR3 region has 20 residues. Trimming removed 0 bases at V and 1 base at J, with 25 bases between.

The chain recombines TRBV6-1 with TRBJ2-6; D unresolved. The germline V gene has CDR1 MNHNS and CDR2 SASEGT. The CDR3 loop spans 16 amino acids. Trimming took off 5 bases at V and 0 bases at J, with 11 bases between the two ends. CDR3 DNA sequence: TGTGCCAGCAGTATAATTCGAGACTCTGGGGCCAACGTCCTGACTTTC. This translates into CASSIIRDSGANVLTF.

Note on this clonotype: One end of the junction does not line up with germline, which may come from a read error. The genes are TRBV11-2 and TRBJ2-3, with D perhaps matching TRBD1 or TRBD2 (6 bases each). Germline-derived CDR1 and CDR2 are SGHAT and FQNNGV. This CDR3 has 15 amino acids. This CDR3 reads CVSSVGGGRLKTQYF. CDR3 bases: TGTGTCAGCTCGGTCGGAGGGGGGCGGCTTAAAACGCAGTATTTT.

This chain uses TRBV14 with TRBJ2-1, with 7 bases matching TRBD1. The CDR3 has 14 amino acids. Germline CDR1 is SGHDN and CDR2 is FVKESK. Losses at the gene ends were 0 bases for V and 8 bases for J; bases not matched to a gene: 4. CDR3 residues: CASSQELQGYEQFF. Here the CDR3 DNA reads TGTGCCAGCAGCCAAGAGCTACAGGGGTATGAGCAGTTCTTC.

V and J are TRBV11-1 and TRBJ1-1; TRBD1 matches at 9 bases. CDR1 and CDR2 from the germline V gene are SGHAT and FQDESV (reference sequence). Trimming removed 6 bases from V and 3 bases from J; junction bases left unmatched: 14. CDR3 size: 17 residues. CDR3 in DNA: TGTGCCAGCAGATCACCGGGACAGGGTGGGGGATACACTGAAGCTTTCTTT. Protein sequence: CASRSPGQGGGYTEAFF.

This clonotype has just a few counts. The rearrangement uses TRBV20-1 and TRBJ1-6; the D gene is possibly TRBD1 (5 bases). CDR1 is DFQATT, CDR2 SNEGSKA, per germline (reference sequence). V gave up 0 bases and J gave up 13 bases, with 13 bases separating them. The CDR3 sequence is 13 residues long. The CDR3 here is CSARDASGGPLHF. CDR3 bases: TGCAGTGCTAGAGACGCCAGCGGGGGGCCCCTCCACTTT.

On this clonotype: Sequence at one end of the junction differs from germline and may be a read error. The chain employs TRBV19 and TRBJ2-7; D is possibly TRBD1 or TRBD2 (6 bases each). This CDR3 is built from 14 residues. Per the germline V gene, CDR1 is LNHDA and CDR2 is SQIVND (reference sequence). Here the CDR3 reads CDSSKGGGGYEQYF. The CDR3 DNA is TGTGACAGTAGTAAAGGAGGAGGGGGCTACGAGCAGTACTTC.

CDR3 DNA: TGTGCCGGCCAGCCAGAGAATGAGCAGTTCTTC. Residues: CAGQPENEQFF. V is TRBV24-1 and J is TRBJ2-1; D gene ambiguous. The germline V gene has CDR1 KGHDR and CDR2 SFDVKD. V dropped 12 bases and J dropped 7 bases, with 12 bases sitting between them. The CDR3 has 11 amino acids.

This chain uses TRBV5-1 with TRBJ2-7; 7 bases are a match to TRBD1. Germline CDR1 SGHRS, CDR2 YFSETQ. The CDR3 runs to 13 residues. J gave up 6 bases and V 1 base, and 4 bases lay outside the gene matches. The CDR3 bases are TGCGCCAGCAGCTTGTGGGACAGAGGCGAGCAGTACTTC. Its translation: CASSLWDRGEQYF.

There are many counts of this clonotype. At one end, the junction sequence differs from germline, possibly due to a read error. The genes are TRBV12-3 or TRBV12-4 and TRBJ1-2; 7 nucleotides agree with TRBD1. CDR3 length: 16 residues. In nucleotides, the CDR3 is TGTGCCAGCCTCCCTGGGACAGTAAATCCTTCCCCACACCACTACTTC. It codes for CASLPGTVNPSPHHYF.

The chain has TRBV29-1 and TRBJ2-3; D unclear. Germline loops: CDR1 SQVTM, CDR2 ANQGSEA. The CDR3 length is 12 residues. Trimming pared 5 bases from V and 5 bases from J, leaving 11 bases between. DNA of the CDR3: TGCAGCGTTTCACGATTCGGAGATACGCAGTATTTT. Protein: CSVSRFGDTQYF.

This clonotype was counted ten times or more. Sequence at one end of the junction differs from germline and may be a read error. J is TRBJ2-7 and V is TRBV5-1; no clear D. CDR3 length: 13 residues. Germline lookup yields CDR1 SGHRS and CDR2 YFSETQ. The CDR3 DNA follows: TGCGACAGCAGCCTGGCCGTCCCTGACGAGCAGTACTTC. Protein: CDSSLAVPDEQYF.

This clonotype was counted between two and nine times. The V and J genes are TRBV18 and TRBJ2-7; maybe TRBD1 (7 bases). CDR1 is KGHSH, CDR2 LQKENI, per germline. The CDR3 is made up of 14 amino acids. V gave up 5 bases and J gave up 1 base, with 12 bases separating them. Here the CDR3 reads CASSSTGTSYEQYF. In DNA form, the CDR3 reads TGTGCCAGCTCATCGACAGGGACTTCCTACGAGCAGTACTTC.

The rearrangement uses TRBV7-8 and TRBJ1-1; TRBD1 aligns across 7 bases. The V and J ends lost 3 bases and 0 bases, in that order; junction bases with no gene match: 4. The CDR3 loop spans 15 amino acids. The germline gives CDR1 SGHVS, CDR2 FQNEAQ. CDR3 region: CASSLQGELNTEAFF. CDR3 in DNA: TGTGCCAGCAGCTTGCAGGGGGAATTGAACACTGAAGCTTTCTTT.

This clonotype was found many times. The CDR3 DNA follows: TGCAGTGCTAGAACAAGCGGAGGGCAGCAGCCCCAGCATTTT. Its protein product is CSARTSGGQQPQHF. This chain links TRBV20-1 with TRBJ1-5, with D uncertain. The CDR3 is 14 residues long. Germline V gene data show CDR1 as DFQATT and CDR2 as SNEGSKA (reference sequence). The germline V and J ends were trimmed by 2 bases and 7 bases, with 15 bases remaining between them.

The V gene is TRBV10-1, the J gene TRBJ2-3; D is ambiguous. Germline lookup yields CDR1 WNHNN and CDR2 SYGVQD (reference sequence). This CDR3 has 13 amino acids. V was clipped by 10 bases and J by 3 bases, with 14 bases between them. The CDR3 nucleotides are TGCGCCACCCGATCAATTGAGACAGATACGCAGTATTTT. It is translated as CATRSIETDTQYF.